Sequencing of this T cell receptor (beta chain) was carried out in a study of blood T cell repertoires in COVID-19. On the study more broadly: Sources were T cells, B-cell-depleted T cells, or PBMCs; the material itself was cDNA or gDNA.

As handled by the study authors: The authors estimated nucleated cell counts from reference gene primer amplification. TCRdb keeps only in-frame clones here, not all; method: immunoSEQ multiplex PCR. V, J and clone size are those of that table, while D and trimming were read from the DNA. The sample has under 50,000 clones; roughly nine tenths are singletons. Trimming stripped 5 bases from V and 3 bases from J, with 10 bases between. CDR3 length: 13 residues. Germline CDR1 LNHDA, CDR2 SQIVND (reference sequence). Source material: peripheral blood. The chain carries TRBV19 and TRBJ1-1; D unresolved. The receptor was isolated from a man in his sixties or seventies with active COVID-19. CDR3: CASSEQRDTEAFF. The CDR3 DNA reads TGTGCCAGTAGTGAACAGAGGGACACTGAAGCTTTCTTT. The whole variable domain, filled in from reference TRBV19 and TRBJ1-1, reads DGGITQSPKYLFRKEGQNVTLSCEQNLNHDAMYWYRQDPGQGLRLIYYSQIVNDFQKGDIAEGYSVSREKKESFPLTVTSAQKNPTAFYLCASSEQRDTEAFFGQGTRLTVV.